The clone carrying this T cell receptor (beta chain) was observed a few times. Its matching antigen is unknown. The table came from immunoSEQ multiplex PCR; TCRdb's copy has only in-frame clones and leaves some out. Of several thousand clones listed, 50% to 75% are singletons. The data originate from a study of high-grade serous ovarian cancer treatment subgroups. The study, taken as a whole, reports: Spatial context was lost because tumors were sequenced in bulk. Different patients shared almost no repertoire; same-patient tumors shared roughly 0.11 to 0.85.

The V gene lost 6 bases and the J gene lost 4 bases, with 10 bases spanning the gap. Per germline, CDR1 MDHEN and CDR2 SYDVKM. CDR3 size: 12 residues. Tumor tissue was taken before any definitive surgery or chemotherapy was given. The sequence came from a human donor with high-grade serous ovarian cancer. The sample comprised tumor tissue. The V and J genes are TRBV28 and TRBJ2-7; tentative D call: TRBD2 (6 bases). Here the CDR3 reads CASSRLVYEQYF. The CDR3 DNA is TGTGCCAGCAGCAGACTAGTGTACGAGCAGTACTTC.